Given below is one T cell receptor (beta chain) in context. This entry is derived from a study of blood T cell repertoires in COVID-19. Germline V gene data show CDR1 as LNHDA and CDR2 as SQIVND (reference sequence). Trimming cost V 8 bases and J 3 bases, with 17 bases left between them. This CDR3 contains 14 residues. The table came from immunoSEQ multiplex PCR; TCRdb's copy has only in-frame clones and leaves some out. The sample has under 550,000 clones; 85% to 90% are singletons. This sequence originates from a man in his late teens or twenties with COVID-19, enrolled during active disease. The chain combines TRBV19 with TRBJ2-7; tentatively, D is TRBD1 (5 bases). Sequencing input: peripheral blood. Here the CDR3 reads CASLSGHPSYEQYF. CDR3 in DNA: TGTGCCAGTCTCTCCGGACACCCAAGCTACGAGCAGTACTTC.